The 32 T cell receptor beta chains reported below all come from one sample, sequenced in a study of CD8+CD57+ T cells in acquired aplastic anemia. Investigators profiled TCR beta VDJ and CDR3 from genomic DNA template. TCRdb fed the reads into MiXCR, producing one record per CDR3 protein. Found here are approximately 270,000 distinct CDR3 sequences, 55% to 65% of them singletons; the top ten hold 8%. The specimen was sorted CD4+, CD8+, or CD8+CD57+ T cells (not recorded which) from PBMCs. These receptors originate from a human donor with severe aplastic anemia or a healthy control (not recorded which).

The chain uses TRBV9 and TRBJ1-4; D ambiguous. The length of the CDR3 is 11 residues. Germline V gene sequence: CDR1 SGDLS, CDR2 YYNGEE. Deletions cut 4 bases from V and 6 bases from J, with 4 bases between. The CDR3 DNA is TGTGCCAGCAGCTTGCATGAAAAACTGTTTTTT. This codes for CASSLHEKLFF.

The CDR3 DNA follows: TGTGCCAGCTCACTTCGCGGGGTAGACACCGGGGAGCTGTTTTTT. It yields the protein CASSLRGVDTGELFF. V usage is TRBV18 and J usage is TRBJ2-2; maybe TRBD2 (6 bases). CDR3 length: 15 residues. Per germline, CDR1 KGHSH and CDR2 LQKENI. V shed 4 bases and J shed 3 bases, with 12 bases lying between them.

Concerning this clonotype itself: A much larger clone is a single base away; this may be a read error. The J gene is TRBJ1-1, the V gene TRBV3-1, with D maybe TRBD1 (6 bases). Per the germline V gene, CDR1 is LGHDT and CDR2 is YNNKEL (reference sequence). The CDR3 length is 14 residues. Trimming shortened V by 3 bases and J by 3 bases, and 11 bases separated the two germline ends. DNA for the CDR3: TGTGCCAGCAGCCAGGGCGGGACACACACTGAAGCTTTCTTT. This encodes CASSQGGTHTEAFF. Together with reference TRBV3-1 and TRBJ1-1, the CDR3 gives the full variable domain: DTAVSQTPKYLVTQMGNDKSIKCEQNLGHDTMYWYKQDSKKFLKIMFSYNNKELIINETVPNRFSPKSPDKAHLNLHINSLELGDSAVYFCASSQGGTHTEAFFGQGTRLTVV.

The CDR3 protein is CSVQAAGNTIYF. CDR3 DNA sequence: TGCAGCGTCCAGGCTGCTGGAAACACCATATATTTT. The chain recombines TRBV29-1 with TRBJ1-3; D remains ambiguous. The CDR3 runs to 12 residues. The V gene lost 6 bases and the J gene lost 2 bases, with 8 bases spanning the gap. From germline, CDR1 is SQVTM and CDR2 ANQGSEA.

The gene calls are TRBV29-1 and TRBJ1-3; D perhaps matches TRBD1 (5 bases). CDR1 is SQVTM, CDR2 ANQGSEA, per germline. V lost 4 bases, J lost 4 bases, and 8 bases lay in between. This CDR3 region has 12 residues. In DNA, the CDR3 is TGCAGCGTTGTTGGGGGGGGAAACACCATATATTTT. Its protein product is CSVVGGGNTIYF. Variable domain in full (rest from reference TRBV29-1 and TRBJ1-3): SAVISQKPSRDICQRGTSLTIQCQVDSQVTMMFWYRQQPGQSLTLIATANQGSEATYESGFVIDKFPISRPNLTFSTLTVSNMSPEDSSIYLCSVVGGGNTIYFGEGSWLTVV.

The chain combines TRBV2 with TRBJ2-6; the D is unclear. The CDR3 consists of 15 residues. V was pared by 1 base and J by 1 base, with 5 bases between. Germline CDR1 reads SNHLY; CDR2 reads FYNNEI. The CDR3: CASSEGGSGANVLTF. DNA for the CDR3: TGTGCCAGCAGTGAAGGGGGTTCTGGGGCCAACGTCCTGACTTTC.

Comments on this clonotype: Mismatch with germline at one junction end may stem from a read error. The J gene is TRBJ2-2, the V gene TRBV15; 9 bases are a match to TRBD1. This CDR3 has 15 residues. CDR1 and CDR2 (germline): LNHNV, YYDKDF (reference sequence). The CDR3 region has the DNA TGCGCCACCAGCAGCTCCGGGACAGGGCTCGGGGAGCTGTTTTTT. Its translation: CATSSSGTGLGELFF.

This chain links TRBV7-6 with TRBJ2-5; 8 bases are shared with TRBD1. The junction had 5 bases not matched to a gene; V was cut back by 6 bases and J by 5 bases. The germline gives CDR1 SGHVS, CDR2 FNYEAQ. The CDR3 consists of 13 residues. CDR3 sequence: CASSRQGFETQYF. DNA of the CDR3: TGTGCCAGCAGTCGACAGGGGTTCGAGACCCAGTACTTC.

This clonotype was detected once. The CDR3 is CASSSRLSGAAGNTIYF. DNA for the CDR3: TGTGCCAGCAGTTCACGACTCAGTGGGGCGGCTGGAAACACCATATATTTT. The rearrangement joins TRBV12-3 or TRBV12-4 to TRBJ1-3, with D possibly being TRBD1 (5 bases). V was trimmed by 4 bases and J by 2 bases, leaving 18 bases between them. The CDR3 consists of 17 residues.

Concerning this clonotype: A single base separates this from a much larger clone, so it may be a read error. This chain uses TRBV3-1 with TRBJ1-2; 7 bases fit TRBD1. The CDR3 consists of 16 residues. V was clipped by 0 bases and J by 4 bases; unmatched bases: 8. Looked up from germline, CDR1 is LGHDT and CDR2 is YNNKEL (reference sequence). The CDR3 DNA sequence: TGTGCCAGCAGCCAAGATCCGACAGGGAGATGCTATGGCTACACCTTC. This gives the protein CASSQDPTGRCYGYTF.

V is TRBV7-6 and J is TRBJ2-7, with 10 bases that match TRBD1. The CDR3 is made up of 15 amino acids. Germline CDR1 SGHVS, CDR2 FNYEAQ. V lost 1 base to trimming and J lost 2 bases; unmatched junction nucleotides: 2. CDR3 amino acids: CASSLGQGATYEQYF. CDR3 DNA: TGTGCCAGCAGCTTAGGACAGGGGGCCACCTACGAGCAGTACTTC.

In DNA, the CDR3 is TGCGCCAGCAGTGGTCACTTCCAACCCGGGACTAGCAAATACAATGAGCAGTTCTTC. Residues: CASSGHFQPGTSKYNEQFF. The V and J genes are TRBV10-1 and TRBJ2-1; 9 nucleotides agree with TRBD2. The J segment lost 4 bases and the V segment lost 4 bases, leaving 17 bases of the junction unmatched. CDR1 WNHNN and CDR2 SYGVQD come from the germline V gene (reference sequence). The CDR3 is made up of 19 amino acids.

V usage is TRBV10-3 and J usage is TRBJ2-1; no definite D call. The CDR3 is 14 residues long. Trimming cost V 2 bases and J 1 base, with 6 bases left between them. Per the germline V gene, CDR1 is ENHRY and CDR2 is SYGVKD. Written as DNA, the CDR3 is TGTGCCATCAGTGAGGGGCAGTCCTACAATGAGCAGTTCTTC. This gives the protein CAISEGQSYNEQFF.

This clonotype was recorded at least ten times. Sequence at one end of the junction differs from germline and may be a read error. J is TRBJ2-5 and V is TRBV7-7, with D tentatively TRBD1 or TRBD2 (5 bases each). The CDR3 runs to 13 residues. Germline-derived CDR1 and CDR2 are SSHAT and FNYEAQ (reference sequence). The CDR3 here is CASSPGERGTQYF. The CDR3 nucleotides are TGTGCTAGCAGCCCCGGGGAGAGGGGGACCCAGTACTTC.

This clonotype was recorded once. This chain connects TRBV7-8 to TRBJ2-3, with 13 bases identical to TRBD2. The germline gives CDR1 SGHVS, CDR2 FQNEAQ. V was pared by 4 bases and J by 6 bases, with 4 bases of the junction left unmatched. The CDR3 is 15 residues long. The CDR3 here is CASSSTSGGLDTQYF. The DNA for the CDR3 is TGTGCCAGCAGCTCGACTAGCGGGGGGTTGGATACGCAGTATTTT. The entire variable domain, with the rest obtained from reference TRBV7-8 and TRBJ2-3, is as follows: GAGVSQSPRYKVAKRGQDVALRCDPISGHVSLFWYQQALGQGPEFLTYFQNEAQLDKSGLPSDRFFAERPEGSVSTLKIQRTQQEDSAVYLCASSSTSGGLDTQYFGPGTRLTVL.

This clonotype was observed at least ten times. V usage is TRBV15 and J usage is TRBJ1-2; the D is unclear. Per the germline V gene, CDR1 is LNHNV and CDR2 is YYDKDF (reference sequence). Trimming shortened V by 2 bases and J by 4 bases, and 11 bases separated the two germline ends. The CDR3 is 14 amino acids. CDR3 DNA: TGTGCCACCAGCAGACCCGGAATGGGCTATGGCTACACCTTC. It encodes CATSRPGMGYGYTF.

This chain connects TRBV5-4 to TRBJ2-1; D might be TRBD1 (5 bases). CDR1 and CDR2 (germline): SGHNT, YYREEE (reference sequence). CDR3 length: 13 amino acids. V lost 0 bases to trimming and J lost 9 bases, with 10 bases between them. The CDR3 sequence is CASSLVGAVEQFF. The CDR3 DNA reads TGTGCCAGCAGCTTGGTAGGGGCGGTTGAGCAGTTCTTC.

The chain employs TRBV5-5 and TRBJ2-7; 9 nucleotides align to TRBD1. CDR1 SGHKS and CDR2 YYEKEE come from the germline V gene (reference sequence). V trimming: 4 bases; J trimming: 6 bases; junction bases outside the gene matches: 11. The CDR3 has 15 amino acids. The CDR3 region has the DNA TGTGCCAGCAGCCGCCGGGACAGGGTCTTACGCGAGCAGTACTTC. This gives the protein CASSRRDRVLREQYF.

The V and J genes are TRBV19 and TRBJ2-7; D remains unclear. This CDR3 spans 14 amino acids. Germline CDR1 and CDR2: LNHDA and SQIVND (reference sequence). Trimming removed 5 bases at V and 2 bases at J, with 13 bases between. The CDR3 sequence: CASSETIGAYEQYF. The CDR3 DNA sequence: TGTGCCAGTAGTGAGACGATTGGAGCCTACGAGCAGTACTTC.

The CDR3 nucleotides are TGTGCCAGCAGAAATATCGACAGGATCTATGGCTACACCTTC. It is translated as CASRNIDRIYGYTF. The chain has TRBV7-3 and TRBJ1-2; tentative D call: TRBD1 (6 bases). In germline, CDR1 is SGHTA, CDR2 FQGTGA. The V end was cut by 6 bases, the J end by 4 bases, with 15 bases between. The CDR3 has 14 amino acids.

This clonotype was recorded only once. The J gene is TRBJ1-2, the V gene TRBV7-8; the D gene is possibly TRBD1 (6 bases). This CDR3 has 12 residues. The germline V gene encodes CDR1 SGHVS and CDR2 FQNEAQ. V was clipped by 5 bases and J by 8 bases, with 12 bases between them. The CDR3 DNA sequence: TGTGCCAGCAGCGGGGGCAGGGAAGGCTACACCTTC. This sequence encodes CASSGGREGYTF.

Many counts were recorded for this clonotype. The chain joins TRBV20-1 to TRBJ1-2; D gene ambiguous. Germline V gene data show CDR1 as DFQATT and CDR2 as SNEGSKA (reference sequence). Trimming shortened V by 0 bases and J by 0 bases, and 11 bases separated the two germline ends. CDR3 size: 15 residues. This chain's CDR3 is CSARDPKTPNYGYTF. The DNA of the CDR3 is TGCAGTGCTAGAGATCCGAAGACCCCTAACTATGGCTACACCTTC.

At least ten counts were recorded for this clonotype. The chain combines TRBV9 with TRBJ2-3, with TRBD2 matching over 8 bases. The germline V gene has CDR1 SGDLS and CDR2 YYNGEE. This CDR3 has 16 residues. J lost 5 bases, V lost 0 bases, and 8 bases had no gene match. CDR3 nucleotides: TGTGCCAGCAGCGTAGTCGGCGGGGGGAGGGGAGATACGCAGTATTTT. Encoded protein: CASSVVGGGRGDTQYF.

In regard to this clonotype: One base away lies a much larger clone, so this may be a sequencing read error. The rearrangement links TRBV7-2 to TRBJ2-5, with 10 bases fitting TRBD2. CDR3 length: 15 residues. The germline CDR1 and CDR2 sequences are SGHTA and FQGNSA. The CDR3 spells CASRELAGKKETRYF. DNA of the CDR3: TGTGCCAGCAGGGAACTAGCGGGGAAGAAAGAGACCCGGTACTTC. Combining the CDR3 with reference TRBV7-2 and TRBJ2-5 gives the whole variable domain GAGVSQSPSNKVTEKGKDVELRCDPISGHTALYWYRQSLGQGLEFLIYFQGNSAPDKSGLPSDRFSAERTGGSVSTLTIQRTQQEDSAVYLCASRELAGKKETRYFGPGTRLLVL.

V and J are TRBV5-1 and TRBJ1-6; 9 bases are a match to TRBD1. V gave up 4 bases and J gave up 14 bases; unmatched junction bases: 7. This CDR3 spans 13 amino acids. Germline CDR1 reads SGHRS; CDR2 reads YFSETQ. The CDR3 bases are TGCGCCAGCAGCATGGGACAGGGTTTAACCCTCCACTTT. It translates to CASSMGQGLTLHF.

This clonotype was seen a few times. CDR3 nucleotides: TGTGCCATCAGTGACCGGGACAGCTCCTACAATGAGCAGTTCTTC. This translates into CAISDRDSSYNEQFF. The V and J genes are TRBV10-3 and TRBJ2-1; 7 positions match TRBD1. Per the germline V gene, CDR1 is ENHRY and CDR2 is SYGVKD. The junction had 2 bases not matched to a gene; V was cut back by 3 bases and J by 0 bases. This CDR3 is built from 15 residues.

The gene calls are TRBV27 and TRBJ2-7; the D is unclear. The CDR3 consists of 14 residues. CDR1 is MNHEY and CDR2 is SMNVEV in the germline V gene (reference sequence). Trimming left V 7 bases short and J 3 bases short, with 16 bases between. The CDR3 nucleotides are TGTGCCAGCAAGGAACGGCCACATCACTACGAGCAGTACTTC. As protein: CASKERPHHYEQYF.

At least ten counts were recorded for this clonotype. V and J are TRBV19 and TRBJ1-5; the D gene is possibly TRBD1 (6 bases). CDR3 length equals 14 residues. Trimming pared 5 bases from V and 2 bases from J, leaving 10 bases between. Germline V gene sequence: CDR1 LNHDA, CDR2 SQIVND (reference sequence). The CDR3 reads CASSLHRGNQPQHF. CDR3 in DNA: TGTGCCAGTAGTCTTCACAGGGGCAATCAGCCCCAGCATTTT.

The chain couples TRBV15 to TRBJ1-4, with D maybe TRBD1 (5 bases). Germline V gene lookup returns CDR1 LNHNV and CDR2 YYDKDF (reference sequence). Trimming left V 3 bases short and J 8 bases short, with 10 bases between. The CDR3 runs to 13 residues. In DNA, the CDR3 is TGTGCCACCAGCAGGAGACAGACGGAAAAACTGTTTTTT. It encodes CATSRRQTEKLFF.

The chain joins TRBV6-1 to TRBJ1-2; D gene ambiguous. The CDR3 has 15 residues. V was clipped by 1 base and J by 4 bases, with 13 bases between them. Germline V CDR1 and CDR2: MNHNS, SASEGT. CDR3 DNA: TGTGCCAGCAGTGAAGGGGGAGCGGGATTCTATGGCTACACCTTC. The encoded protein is CASSEGGAGFYGYTF.

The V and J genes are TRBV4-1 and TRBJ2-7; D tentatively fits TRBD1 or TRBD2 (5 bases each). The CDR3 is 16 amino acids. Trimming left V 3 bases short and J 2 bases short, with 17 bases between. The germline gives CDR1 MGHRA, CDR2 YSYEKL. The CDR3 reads CASSHPGYRSTYEQYF. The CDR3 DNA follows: TGCGCCAGCAGCCACCCGGGGTACAGGAGCACCTACGAGCAGTACTTC.

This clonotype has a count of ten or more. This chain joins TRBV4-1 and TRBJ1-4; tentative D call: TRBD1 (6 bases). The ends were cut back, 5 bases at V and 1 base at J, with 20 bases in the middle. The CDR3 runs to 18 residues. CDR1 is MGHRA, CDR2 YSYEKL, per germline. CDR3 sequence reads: CASSFRWGEGGTNEKLFF. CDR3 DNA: TGCGCCAGCAGCTTTCGTTGGGGGGAAGGGGGAACTAATGAAAAACTGTTTTTT.